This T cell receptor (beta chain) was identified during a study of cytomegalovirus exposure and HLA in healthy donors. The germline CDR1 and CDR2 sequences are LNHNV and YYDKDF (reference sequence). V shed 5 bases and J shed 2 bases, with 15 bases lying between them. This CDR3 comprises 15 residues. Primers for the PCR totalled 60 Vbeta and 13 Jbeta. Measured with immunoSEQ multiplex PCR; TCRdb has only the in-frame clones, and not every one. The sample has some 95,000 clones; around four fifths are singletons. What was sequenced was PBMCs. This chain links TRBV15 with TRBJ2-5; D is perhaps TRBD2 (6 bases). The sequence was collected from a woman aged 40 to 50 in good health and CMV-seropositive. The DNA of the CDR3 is TGTGCCACCAGCTTACGTCCCGGGACTCAAGAGACCCAGTACTTC. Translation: CATSLRPGTQETQYF.